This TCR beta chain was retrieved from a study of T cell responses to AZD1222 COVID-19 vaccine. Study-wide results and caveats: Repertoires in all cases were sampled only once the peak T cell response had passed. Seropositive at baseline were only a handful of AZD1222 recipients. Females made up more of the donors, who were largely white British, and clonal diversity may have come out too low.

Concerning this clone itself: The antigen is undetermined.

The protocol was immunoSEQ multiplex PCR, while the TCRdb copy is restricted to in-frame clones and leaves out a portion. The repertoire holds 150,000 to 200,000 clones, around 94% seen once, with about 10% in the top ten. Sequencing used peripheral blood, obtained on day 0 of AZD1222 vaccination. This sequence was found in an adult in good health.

CDR3 region: CASRLRTGIDTEAFF. The CDR3 coding sequence is TGTGCCAGCAGACTTCGGACAGGGATCGACACTGAAGCTTTCTTT. V usage is TRBV7-6 and J usage is TRBJ1-1, with 8 bases that match TRBD1. The trim removed 6 bases at V and 3 bases at J, leaving 9 bases unmatched. CDR1 is SGHVS, CDR2 FNYEAQ, per germline. The CDR3 sequence is 15 residues long.